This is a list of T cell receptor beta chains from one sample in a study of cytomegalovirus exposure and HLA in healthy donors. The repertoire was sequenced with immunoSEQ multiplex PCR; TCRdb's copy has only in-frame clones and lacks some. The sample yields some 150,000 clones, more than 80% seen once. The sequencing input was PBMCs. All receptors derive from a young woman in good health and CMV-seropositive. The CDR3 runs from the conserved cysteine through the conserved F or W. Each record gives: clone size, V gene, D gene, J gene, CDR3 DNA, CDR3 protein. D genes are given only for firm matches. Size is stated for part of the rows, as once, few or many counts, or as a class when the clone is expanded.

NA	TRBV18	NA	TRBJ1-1	TGTGCCAGCTCATCAATGGCAGGGAACACTGAAGCTTTCTTT	CASSSMAGNTEAFF
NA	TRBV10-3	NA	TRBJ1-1	TGTGCCATCAGTGAGTCGCGGGTACTCACTGAAGCTTTCTTT	CAISESRVLTEAFF
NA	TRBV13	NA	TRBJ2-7	TGTGCCAGCAGCTTTTTGGCGGGAAGGGCCGAGCAGTACTTC	CASSFLAGRAEQYF
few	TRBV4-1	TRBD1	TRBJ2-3	TGCGCCAGCAGCCCCCGGGACAGGGGAGGAGATACGCAGTATTTT	CASSPRDRGGDTQYF
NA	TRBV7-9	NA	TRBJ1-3	TGTGCCAGCAGCTTAGACGGGTCCTCTGGAAACACCATATATTTT	CASSLDGSSGNTIYF
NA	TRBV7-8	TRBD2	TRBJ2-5	TGTGCCAGCAGCTTCACACTAGCGGGGGGCGAGTTGGAAGAGACCCAGTACTTC	CASSFTLAGGELEETQYF
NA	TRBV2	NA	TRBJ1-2	TGTGCCAGCAGTGGGGGAGAGAACTATGGCTACACCTTC	CASSGGENYGYTF
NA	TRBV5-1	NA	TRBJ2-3	TGCGCCAGCAGCTTGGAGGCGGCTATTGGCACAGATACGCAGTATTTT	CASSLEAAIGTDTQYF
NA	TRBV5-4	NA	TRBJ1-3	TGTGCCAGCAGCTTGCAGGACTCTGGAAACACCATATATTTT	CASSLQDSGNTIYF
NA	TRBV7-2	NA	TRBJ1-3	TGTGCCAGCAGCTTAGAATTATACGGTTCTGGAAACACCATATATTTT	CASSLELYGSGNTIYF
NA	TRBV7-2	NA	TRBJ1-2	TGTGCCAGCAGCTTAGGGGGTACAGGGAACTATGGCTACACCTTC	CASSLGGTGNYGYTF
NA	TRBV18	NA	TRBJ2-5	TGTGCCAGCTCACCATTCAGGGACCAAGAGACCCAGTACTTC	CASSPFRDQETQYF
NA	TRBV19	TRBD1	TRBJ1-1	TGTGCCAGTAGTACTGGGATGACAGGGGAGGCTGAAGCTTTCTTT	CASSTGMTGEAEAFF
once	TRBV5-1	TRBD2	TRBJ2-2	TGCGCCAGCAGCTTGCTAGCGGGGGAGTACACCGGGGAGCTGTTTTTT	CASSLLAGEYTGELFF
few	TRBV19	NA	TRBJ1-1	TGTGCCAGTAGTATTTTAGGGAGGGGCTCGGCTTTCTTT	CASSILGRGSAFF
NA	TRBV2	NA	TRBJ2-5	TGTGCCAGCAGTGTCGGGGAAGAGACCCAGTACTTC	CASSVGEETQYF
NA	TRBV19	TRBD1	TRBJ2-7	TGTGCCAGTAGTGTAACCGGGACAGGGCACTACGAGCAGTACTTC	CASSVTGTGHYEQYF
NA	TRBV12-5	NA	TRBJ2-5	TGTGCAACAGGGTCAGAGACCCAGTACTTC	CATGSETQYF
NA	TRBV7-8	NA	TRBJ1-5	TGTGCCAGCAGCTTAGGCGGGAAGTTAGGGCCCCAGCATTTT	CASSLGGKLGPQHF
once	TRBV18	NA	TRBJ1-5	TGTGCCAGCTCACCAAAGTCGGGCCGGGGGGTAGTGGCCCAGCATTTT	CASSPKSGRGVVAQHF
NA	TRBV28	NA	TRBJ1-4	TGTGCCAGCACCCCCGTCCGGGTTGCAACTAATGAAAAACTGTTTTTT	CASTPVRVATNEKLFF
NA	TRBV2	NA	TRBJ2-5	TGTGCCAGCAGTGAACTAGGGGCGGTCCAGACCCAGTACTTC	CASSELGAVQTQYF
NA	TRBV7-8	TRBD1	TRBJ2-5	TGTGCCAGCAGCTCGGACAGGCGGGAGACCCAGTACTTC	CASSSDRRETQYF
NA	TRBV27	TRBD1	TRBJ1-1	TGTGCCAGCAGTTTATCTCCGGGCAGGGGGCTAGAAGCTTTCTTT	CASSLSPGRGLEAFF
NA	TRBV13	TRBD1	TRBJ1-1	TGTGCCAGCAGCCGTCCTACAGGGGGTGTGAGCACTGAAGCTTTCTTT	CASSRPTGGVSTEAFF
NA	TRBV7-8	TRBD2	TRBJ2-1	TGTGCCAGCAGCTTTTTGTTCGGGGGGACCCCCTCATACAATGAGCAGTTCTTC	CASSFLFGGTPSYNEQFF
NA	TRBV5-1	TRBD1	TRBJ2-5	TGCGCCAGCAGCACACAGGGGTACCAAGAGACCCAGTACTTC	CASSTQGYQETQYF
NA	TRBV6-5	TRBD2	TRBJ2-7	TGTGCCAGCAGTGCGGGACTAACCCTAAACGAGCAGTACTTC	CASSAGLTLNEQYF
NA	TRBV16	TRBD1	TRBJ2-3	TGTGCCAGCAGCCAAGCCTGGACAGGGGCCGAAGATACGCAGTATTTT	CASSQAWTGAEDTQYF
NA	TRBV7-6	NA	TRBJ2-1	TGTGCCAGCAGCTTTCGCCTCCGGGATGAGCAGTTCTTC	CASSFRLRDEQFF
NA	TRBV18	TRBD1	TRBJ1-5	TGTGCCAGCTCATCGCGGACAGGGTCAGGTCAGCCCCAGCATTTT	CASSSRTGSGQPQHF
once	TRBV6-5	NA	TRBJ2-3	TGTGCCAGCAGTAGACACGCAGATACGCAGTATTTT	CASSRHADTQYF
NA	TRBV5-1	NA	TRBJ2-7	TGCGCCAGCAGCCCCAGGGTTTCCTTCTACGAGCAGTACTTC	CASSPRVSFYEQYF
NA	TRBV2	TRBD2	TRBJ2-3	TGTGCCAGCAGTGAGGGGGGGTATAGCACAGATACGCAGTATTTT	CASSEGGYSTDTQYF
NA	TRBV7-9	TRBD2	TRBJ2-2	TGTGCCAGCACGGGGGGGCGGGGGTCAACGAACACCGGGGAGCTGTTTTTT	CASTGGRGSTNTGELFF
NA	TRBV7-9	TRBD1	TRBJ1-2	TGTGCCAGCAGGGGTGGGACAGGGCCTGTTTATGGCTACACCTTC	CASRGGTGPVYGYTF
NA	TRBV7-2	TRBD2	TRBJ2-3	TGTGCCAGCAGAGTGGGCGGGGGAGGGTCAGATACGCAGTATTTT	CASRVGGGGSDTQYF
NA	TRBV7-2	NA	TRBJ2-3	TGTGCCAGCAGCCCCATGGGGCATCGCACAGATACGCAGTATTTT	CASSPMGHRTDTQYF
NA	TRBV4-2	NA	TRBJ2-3	TGTGCCAGCAGCCAAGATGTTGAGGTCCGCACAGATACGCAGTATTTT	CASSQDVEVRTDTQYF
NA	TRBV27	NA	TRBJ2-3	TGTGCCAGCAGCCTTCAAGTCATGACTCGGGATACGCAGTATTTT	CASSLQVMTRDTQYF
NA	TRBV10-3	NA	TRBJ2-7	TGTGCCATCAGCCCAGGGGCCTACGAGCAGTACTTC	CAISPGAYEQYF
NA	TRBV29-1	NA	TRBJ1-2	TGCAGCGTTGGGGACACGGCGAACGGCTACACCTTC	CSVGDTANGYTF
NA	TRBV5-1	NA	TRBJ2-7	TGCGCCAGCAGCTTGTTTATGCAGGGCGACGAGCAGTACTTC	CASSLFMQGDEQYF